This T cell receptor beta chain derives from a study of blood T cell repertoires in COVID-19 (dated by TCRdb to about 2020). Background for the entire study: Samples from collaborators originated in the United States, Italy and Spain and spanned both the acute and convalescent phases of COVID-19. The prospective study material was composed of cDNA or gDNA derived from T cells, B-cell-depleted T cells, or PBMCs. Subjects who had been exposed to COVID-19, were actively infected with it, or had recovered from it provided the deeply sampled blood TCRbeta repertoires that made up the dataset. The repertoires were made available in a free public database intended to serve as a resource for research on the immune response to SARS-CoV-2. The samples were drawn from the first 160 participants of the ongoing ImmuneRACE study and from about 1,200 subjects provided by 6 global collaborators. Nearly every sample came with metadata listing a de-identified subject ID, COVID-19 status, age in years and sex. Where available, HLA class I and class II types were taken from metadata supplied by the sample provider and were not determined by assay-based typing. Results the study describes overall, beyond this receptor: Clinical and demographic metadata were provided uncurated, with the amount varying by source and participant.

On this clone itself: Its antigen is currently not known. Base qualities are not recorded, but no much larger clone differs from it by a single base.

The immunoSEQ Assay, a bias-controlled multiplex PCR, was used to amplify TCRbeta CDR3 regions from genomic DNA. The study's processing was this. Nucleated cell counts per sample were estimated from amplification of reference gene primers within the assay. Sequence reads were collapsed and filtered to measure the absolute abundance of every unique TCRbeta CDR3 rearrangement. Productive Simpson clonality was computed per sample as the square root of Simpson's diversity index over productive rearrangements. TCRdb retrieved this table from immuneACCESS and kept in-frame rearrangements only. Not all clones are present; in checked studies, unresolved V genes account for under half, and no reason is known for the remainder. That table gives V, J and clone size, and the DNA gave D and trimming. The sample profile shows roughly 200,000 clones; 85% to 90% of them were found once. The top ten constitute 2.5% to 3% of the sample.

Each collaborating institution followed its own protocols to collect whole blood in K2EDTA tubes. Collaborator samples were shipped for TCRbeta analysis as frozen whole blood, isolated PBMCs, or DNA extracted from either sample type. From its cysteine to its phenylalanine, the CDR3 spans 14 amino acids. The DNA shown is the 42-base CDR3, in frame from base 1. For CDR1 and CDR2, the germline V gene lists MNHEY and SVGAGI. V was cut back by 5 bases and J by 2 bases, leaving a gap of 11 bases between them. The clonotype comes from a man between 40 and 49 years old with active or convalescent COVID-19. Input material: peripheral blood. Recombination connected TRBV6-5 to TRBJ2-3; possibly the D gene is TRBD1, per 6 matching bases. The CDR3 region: CASSKQGVTDTQYF. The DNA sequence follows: TGTGCCAGCAGTAAACAGGGAGTCACAGATACGCAGTATTTT.